This T cell receptor beta chain came from a study of beta chain features in type 1 diabetes. Findings of the study overall: Healthy donors had naive, central memory and Treg TCRB repertoires that appeared less similar than those seen among patients. The study found moderately but significantly shorter TCRB CDR3s in all four CD4+ subsets of Type 1 diabetes patients.

Of the isolated RNA, all was reverse transcribed, and so the sequenced material was expressed TCRB transcripts. Sequencing of naive, central memory and regulatory T cell samples gave an average of roughly 3.5 million reads. Measured with immunoSEQ multiplex PCR; TCRdb has only the in-frame clones, and not every one. The sample contains hundreds of thousands of clones, over 10% of which appear only once. About this clone itself: The target antigen is unknown.

V lost 0 bases and J lost 1, with 16 bases in between. The germline V gene has CDR1 SGHNT and CDR2 YYREEE (reference sequence). This CDR3 spans 17 amino acids. The chain is built from TRBV5-4 and TRBJ2-5; D gene ambiguous. Specimen: naive CD4+ T cells from blood. The clonotype was recovered from a man younger than 35 with type 1 diabetes. CDR3 DNA sequence: TGTGCCAGCAGCTTGGGAGGCCGGCAAACGGGCCAAGAGACCCAGTACTTC. Translation: CASSLGGRQTGQETQYF.